This TCR beta chain was identified during a study of Ad26.COV2.S vaccination and SARS-CoV-2 variants. Across the study: The donor belonged to the COV1001 Ad26.COV2.S trial arm.

The CDR3 totals 15 residues. Germline V gene sequence: CDR1 SEHNR, CDR2 FQNEAQ (reference sequence). Trimming cost V 5 bases and J 1 base; bases outside gene matches: 7. Treatment described: some 19 received Ad26.COV2.S at low or high dose, single or two shots; about 5 received placebo; per-sample allocation not given. On day 63 after the first injection, vaccine and placebo recipients gave samples. The method was immunoSEQ multiplex PCR; TCRdb's version includes in-frame clones alone and lacks a portion of them. The data hold 300,000 to 400,000 clones, with around 86% observed a single time. The TCR originated in a person aged 18-60 years who received the Ad26.COV2.S COVID-19 vaccine or a placebo. The sequencing here drew on peripheral blood, taken in a trial of Ad26.COV2.S vaccine versus placebo. The chain is built from TRBV7-9 and TRBJ1-1; 7 bases match TRBD1. The CDR3 is CASSPGQAWNTEAFF. CDR3 bases: TGTGCCAGCAGCCCCGGACAGGCCTGGAACACTGAAGCTTTCTTT.